This TCR beta chain comes out of a study of shared T cell receptors in the human thymus. TCRdb's copy holds only in-frame clones and misses some; the assay was immunoSEQ multiplex PCR. The sample yields 500,000 to 850,000 clones, approximately 87% seen once. V was cut by 3 bases and J by 1 base, with 19 bases left in between. CDR3 length: 17 residues. Germline CDR1 is LGHNT and CDR2 is FRNRAP. These data also formed part of another study, on human thymus T cells.

The source material was thymocytes. The chain uses TRBV12-5 and TRBJ2-7, with D maybe TRBD2 (5 bases). The receptor was derived from a boy under three years old with a congenital heart defect. CDR3 DNA sequence: TGTGCTAGTGGTTTAAGTCGGGGTACCTCCGGGTCCTACGAGCAGTACTTC. This gives the protein CASGLSRGTSGSYEQYF.